These 10 T cell receptor beta chains were sequenced from one sample in a study of identical twins. TCRdb reprocessed the 5' RACE reads with MiXCR, giving one entry per CDR3 protein. Of approximately 500,000 distinct CDR3 sequences in the sample, about 24% were seen once. This sample was also put to use in a study of T cells expressing NK-cell markers.

Material for sequencing was CD4+ T cells sorted from blood. Receptors originate from a woman younger than 35 in good health.

This rearrangement joins TRBV9 to TRBJ1-2; TRBD1 matches at 7 bases. The V and J ends lost 3 bases and 2 bases, in that order; junction bases with no gene match: 7. The length of the CDR3 is 15 residues. Per germline, CDR1 SGDLS and CDR2 YYNGEE. CDR3 amino acids: CASSETGTENYGYTF. The CDR3 bases are TGTGCCAGCAGCGAGACCGGGACAGAAAACTATGGCTACACCTTC.

This rearrangement joins TRBV6-5 to TRBJ1-1; D not certain. The germline V and J ends were trimmed by 6 bases and 10 bases, with 12 bases remaining between them. Per germline, CDR1 MNHEY and CDR2 SVGAGI. The CDR3 loop spans 11 amino acids. CDR3 nucleotide sequence: TGTGCCAGCAGAAGCGGGTTAGGAGCTTTCTTT. The encoded protein is CASRSGLGAFF.

The chain employs TRBV20-1 and TRBJ2-7, with TRBD2 matching over 9 bases. Per the germline V gene, CDR1 is DFQATT and CDR2 is SNEGSKA (reference sequence). CDR3 length: 15 residues. The junction had 7 bases not matched to a gene; V was cut back by 0 bases and J by 4 bases. The CDR3 DNA follows: TGCAGTGCTAGAGATCAGGCTAGCGGGGCATACGAGCAGTACTTC. Its protein product is CSARDQASGAYEQYF.

The rearrangement uses TRBV5-1 and TRBJ2-2, with 12 bases fitting TRBD2. This CDR3 is built from 17 residues. Germline V gene lookup returns CDR1 SGHRS and CDR2 YFSETQ. After removal of 4 bases from V and 9 bases from J, the junction contained 13 bases not matched to a gene. CDR3 loop: CASSRIPGLAGTWELFF. Written as DNA, the CDR3 is TGCGCCAGCAGCCGAATTCCCGGACTAGCGGGGACCTGGGAGCTGTTTTTT.

This clonotype came up a few times. The rearrangement joins TRBV6-1 to TRBJ2-1, with a possible D match to TRBD2 (6 bases). Germline V lookup: CDR1 MNHNS, CDR2 SASEGT. The CDR3 contains 13 residues. Trimming cost V 6 bases and J 9 bases, with 15 bases left between them. CDR3 in DNA: TGTGCCAGCAGCCACGAAATGGGGGGTGAGCAGTTCTTC. This sequence encodes CASSHEMGGEQFF.

A few counts support this clonotype. The V gene is TRBV4-2, the J gene TRBJ1-2, with 10 bases aligning to TRBD1. With 6 bases clipped from V and 6 bases from J, the junction kept 4 bases outside the gene matches. The CDR3 is 13 amino acids. Germline V gene lookup returns CDR1 LGHNA and CDR2 YNFKEQ. CDR3 sequence reads: CASRGDRGHGYTF. CDR3 nucleotide sequence: TGTGCCAGCAGAGGGGACAGGGGCCATGGCTACACCTTC.

The chain recombines TRBV12-3 or TRBV12-4 with TRBJ2-5; D might be TRBD2 (5 bases). V gave up 4 bases and J gave up 5 bases, with 11 bases separating them. The CDR3 contains 13 residues. The CDR3 nucleotides are TGTGCCAGCAGTTCCCGGACGGGGGAGACCCAGTACTTC. It is translated as CASSSRTGETQYF.

This clonotype was seen a handful of times. The CDR3 loop reads CASKAGGPGNEQFF. The CDR3 region has the DNA TGTGCCAGCAAGGCGGGAGGGCCGGGGAATGAGCAGTTCTTC. This chain uses TRBV6-1 with TRBJ2-1, with TRBD2 matching 9 bases. The CDR3 length is 14 residues. The V segment lost 7 bases and the J segment 7 bases; nucleotides outside the gene matches: 8. The germline CDR1 and CDR2 sequences are MNHNS and SASEGT.

Worth noting for this clonotype: At one end, the junction sequence differs from germline, possibly due to a read error. This sequence joins TRBV6-2 or TRBV6-3 and TRBJ2-1; 7 bases align to TRBD2. The V gene's germline CDR1 is MNHEY and CDR2 SVGEGT. This CDR3 is built from 15 residues. The CDR3 sequence: CASSYLAGAYNELFF. The CDR3 DNA is TGTGCCAGCAGTTATTTAGCGGGTGCCTACAATGAGCTGTTCTTC.

The V call is TRBV12-3 or TRBV12-4, the J call TRBJ2-2; D is ambiguous. V gave up 6 bases and J gave up 4 bases, with 15 bases separating them. The CDR3 sequence is 15 residues long. CDR3 coding DNA: TGTGCCAGCAGACCGACACTCAAGGGCACCGGGGAGCTGTTTTTT. Translation: CASRPTLKGTGELFF.